The present T cell receptor beta chain was sequenced within a study of radiotherapy plus CTLA-4 blockade in lung cancer. The assay was immunoSEQ multiplex PCR, and TCRdb's table has in-frame clones only and misses some. The sample yields about 24,000 clones, less than 80% seen once. Study findings and constraints: Expansion of tumor-derived TCR clones was observed in blood after radiotherapy plus ipilimumab.

Regarding this clone: Antigen specificity is unknown.

Trimming cost V 6 bases and J 6 bases, with 10 bases left between them. This CDR3 is built from 12 residues. Germline V gene sequence: CDR1 MNHNY, CDR2 SVGAGI (reference sequence). This receptor was identified in a human donor with non-small cell lung cancer whose response to radiotherapy plus ipilimumab could not be evaluated. The sample was peripheral blood, taken from a patient treated with radiotherapy plus ipilimumab. This chain joins TRBV6-6 and TRBJ2-3; no clear D gene. The CDR3 loop reads CASRNWADTQYF. CDR3 nucleotide sequence: TGTGCCAGCAGGAACTGGGCGGATACGCAGTATTTT.